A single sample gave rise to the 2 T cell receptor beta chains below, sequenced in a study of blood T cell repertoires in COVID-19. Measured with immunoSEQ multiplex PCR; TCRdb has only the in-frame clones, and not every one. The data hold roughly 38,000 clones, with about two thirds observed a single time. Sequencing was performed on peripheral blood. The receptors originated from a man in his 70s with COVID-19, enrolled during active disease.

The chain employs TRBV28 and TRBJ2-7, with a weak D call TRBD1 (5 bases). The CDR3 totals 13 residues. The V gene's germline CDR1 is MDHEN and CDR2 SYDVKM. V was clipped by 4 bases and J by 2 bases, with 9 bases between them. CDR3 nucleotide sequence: TGTGCCAGCAGTTCAACAGGTGCCTACGAGCAGTACTTC. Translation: CASSSTGAYEQYF. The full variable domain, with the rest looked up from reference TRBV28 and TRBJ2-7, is DVKVTQSSRYLVKRTGEKVFLECVQDMDHENMFWYRQDPGLGLRLIYFSYDVKMKEKGDIPEGYSVSREKKERFSLILESASTNQTSMYLCASSSTGAYEQYFGPGTRLTVT.

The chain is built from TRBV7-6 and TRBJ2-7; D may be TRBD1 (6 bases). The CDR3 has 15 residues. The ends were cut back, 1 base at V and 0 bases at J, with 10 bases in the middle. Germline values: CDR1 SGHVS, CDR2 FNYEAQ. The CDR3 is CASSLEGQSSYEQYF. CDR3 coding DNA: TGTGCCAGCAGCTTAGAAGGACAGAGCTCCTACGAGCAGTACTTC.